This T cell receptor (beta chain) was profiled in a study of shared clonotypes between healthy human individuals. Naive CD8 isolation took CD45RO-negative cells positively selected for CCR7 and excluded terminally differentiated effector memory CD45RA+ cells. Generated by immunoSEQ multiplex PCR, the TCRdb table keeps only in-frame clones and is missing some. The repertoire includes about 2.1 million clones, 93% of them detected once, and around 1.7% sits in the top ten. Between the trimmed V and J ends, which lost 7 bases and 5 bases, there was a span of 8 bases. This CDR3 comprises 11 residues. CDR1 is LGHNA, CDR2 YSLEER, per germline.

The chain has TRBV4-3 and TRBJ1-1; a weak D match, TRBD1 (5 bases). The clonotype comes from a man younger than 35 in good health. Some clones in this sample may be carry-over from other donors' samples. Sequencing was carried out using naive CD8+ T cells from PBMCs. CDR3 DNA sequence: TGCGCCAGCAATCGGGGGACTGAAGCTTTCTTT. This encodes CASNRGTEAFF.